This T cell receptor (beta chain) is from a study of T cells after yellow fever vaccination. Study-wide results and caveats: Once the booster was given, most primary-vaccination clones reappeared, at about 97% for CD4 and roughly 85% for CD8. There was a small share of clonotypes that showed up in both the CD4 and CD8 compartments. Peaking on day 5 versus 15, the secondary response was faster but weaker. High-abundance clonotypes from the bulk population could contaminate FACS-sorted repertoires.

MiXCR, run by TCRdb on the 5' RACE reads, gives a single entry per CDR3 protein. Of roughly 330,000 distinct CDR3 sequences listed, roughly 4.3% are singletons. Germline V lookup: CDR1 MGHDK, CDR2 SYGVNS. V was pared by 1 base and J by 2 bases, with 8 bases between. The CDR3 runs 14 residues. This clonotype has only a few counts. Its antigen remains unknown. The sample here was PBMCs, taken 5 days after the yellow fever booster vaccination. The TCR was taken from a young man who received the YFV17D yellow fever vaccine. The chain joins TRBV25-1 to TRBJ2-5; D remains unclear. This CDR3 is CASSEWSGQETQYF. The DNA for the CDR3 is TGTGCCAGCAGTGAATGGTCTGGTCAAGAGACCCAGTACTTC.